Here is one T cell receptor beta chain with its context. The CDR3 consists of 17 residues. The ends lost 4 bases at V and 0 bases at J; junction bases unmatched: 10. Germline assignment: CDR1 LGHDT and CDR2 YNNKEL (reference sequence). Participants' own reports of clinical history determined their cohort assignment. The entry originates in a study of blood T cell repertoires in COVID-19. Study summary: T cells, B-cell-depleted T cells, or PBMCs provided the cDNA or gDNA that served as material.

The authors' processing: Reference gene primer amplification gave estimated nucleated cell counts. Profiled with immunoSEQ multiplex PCR; TCRdb holds only in-frame clones, not every one. D and trimming come from the DNA, and the V and J calls and clone size come from that table. Counted here are about 200,000 clones, roughly 84% occurring once; the ten biggest clones make up around 7.5%. This sequence originates from a middle-aged man who had recovered from COVID-19. The V call is TRBV3-1 (or the pseudogene TRBV3-2), the J call TRBJ2-7, with 9 positions matching TRBD1. Sample: PBMCs or T cells enriched from blood (not recorded which). The CDR3 DNA reads as TGTGCCAGCAGCCGCAATTCCGGGACAGGGTCCTCCTACGAGCAGTACTTC. Amino acid sequence: CASSRNSGTGSSYEQYF.